This T cell receptor (beta chain) comes out of a study of shared clonotypes between healthy human individuals. Germline V gene lookup returns CDR1 SGDLS and CDR2 YYNGEE. The CDR3 sequence is 15 residues long. V was clipped by 4 bases and J by 9 bases; unmatched bases: 11. TCRdb's copy holds only in-frame clones and misses some; the assay was immunoSEQ multiplex PCR. The table lists 1,500,000 or so clones, around 98.5% of them singletons, with around 0.38% in the top ten. Sample: naive CD4+ T cells sorted from blood. Specified subset: CD45RA+ positively selected. This sequence was found in a man aged 30-40 years in good health. The chain has TRBV9 and TRBJ2-1, with TRBD2 identical over 9 bases. CDR3 nucleotide sequence: TGTGCCAGCAGCCCGTCGATTAGCGGGAGTGTTGAGCAGTTCTTC. Its protein is CASSPSISGSVEQFF. Using reference TRBV9 and TRBJ2-1 for the parts outside the CDR3, the full variable domain is DSGVTQTPKHLITATGQRVTLRCSPRSGDLSVYWYQQSLDQGLQFLIQYYNGEERAKGNILERFSAQQFPDLHSELNLSSLELGDSALYFCASSPSISGSVEQFFGPGTRLTVL.